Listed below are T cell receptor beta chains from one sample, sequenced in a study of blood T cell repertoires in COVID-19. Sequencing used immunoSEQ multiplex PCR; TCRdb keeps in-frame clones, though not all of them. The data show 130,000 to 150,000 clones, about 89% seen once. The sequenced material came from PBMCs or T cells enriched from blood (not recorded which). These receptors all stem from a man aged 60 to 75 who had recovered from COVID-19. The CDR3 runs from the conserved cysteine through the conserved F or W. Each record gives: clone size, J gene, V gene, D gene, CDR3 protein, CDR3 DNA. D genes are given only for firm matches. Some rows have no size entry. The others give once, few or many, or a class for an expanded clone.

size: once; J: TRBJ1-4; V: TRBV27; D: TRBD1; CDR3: CASSRRQGEATNEKLFF; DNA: TGTGCCAGCAGCCGTCGACAGGGGGAGGCAACTAATGAAAAACTGTTTTTT
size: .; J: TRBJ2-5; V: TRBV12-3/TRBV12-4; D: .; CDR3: CASSLRHDGAQYF; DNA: TGTGCCAGCAGCCTCCGACACGACGGGGCCCAGTACTTC
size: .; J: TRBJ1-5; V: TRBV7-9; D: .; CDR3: CASSQQYQPQHF; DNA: TGTGCCAGCAGCCAACAGTATCAGCCCCAGCATTTT
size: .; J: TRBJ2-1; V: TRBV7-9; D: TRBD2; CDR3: CASSPRPKRGRSYNEQFF; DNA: TGTGCCAGCAGCCCCCGACCCAAGCGGGGTCGCTCCTACAATGAGCAGTTCTTC
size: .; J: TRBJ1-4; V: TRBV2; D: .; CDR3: CASNSGTNEKLFF; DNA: TGTGCCAGCAATTCCGGGACTAATGAAAAACTGTTTTTT
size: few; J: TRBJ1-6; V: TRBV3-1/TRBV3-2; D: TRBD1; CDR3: CAPDKGKKKAGGLVSNSPLHF; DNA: TGTGCCCCTGACAAAGGAAAAAAAAAGGCAGGGGGCTTGGTCTCGAATTCACCCCTCCACTTT
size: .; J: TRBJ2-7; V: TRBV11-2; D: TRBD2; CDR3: CASSPLRSGEGYEQYF; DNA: TGTGCCAGCAGCCCACTAAGGTCGGGGGAGGGATACGAGCAGTACTTC
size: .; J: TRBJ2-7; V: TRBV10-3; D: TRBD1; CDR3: CASGQGYEQYF; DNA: TGTGCATCCGGACAGGGCTACGAGCAGTACTTC
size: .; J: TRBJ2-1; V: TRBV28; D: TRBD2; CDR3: CASTIGLAGEQFF; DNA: TGTGCCAGCACCATTGGACTAGCGGGCGAGCAGTTCTTC
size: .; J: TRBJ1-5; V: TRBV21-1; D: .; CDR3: CASSMFIGTGRGQPQHF; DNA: TGTGCCAGCAGCATGTTTATTGGTACAGGCCGGGGGCAGCCCCAGCATTTT
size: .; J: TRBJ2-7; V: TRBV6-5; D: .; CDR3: CASRTGGPYEQYF; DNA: TGTGCCAGCAGGACAGGAGGACCCTACGAGCAGTACTTC
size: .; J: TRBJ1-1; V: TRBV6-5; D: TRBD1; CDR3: CASIRTGVGTEAFF; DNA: TGTGCCAGCATCCGGACAGGGGTGGGGACTGAAGCTTTCTTT
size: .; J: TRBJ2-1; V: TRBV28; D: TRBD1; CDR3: CAIGQGKIEQFF; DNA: TGTGCCATCGGACAGGGTAAGATTGAGCAGTTCTTC
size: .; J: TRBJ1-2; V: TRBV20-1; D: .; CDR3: CSATSGGYTF; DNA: TGCAGTGCTACTTCAGGGGGCTACACCTTC
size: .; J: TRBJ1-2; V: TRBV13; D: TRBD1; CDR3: CASSPQTGHNGYTF; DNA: TGTGCCAGCAGCCCGCAGACAGGGCATAATGGCTACACCTTC